A selection of T cell receptor beta chains follows, all from one sample in a study of tumor-infiltrating lymphocytes in localized non-small cell lung cancer. Assay used: immunoSEQ multiplex PCR; TCRdb lists only in-frame clones, some missing. The data contain about 16,000 clones, around 80% of them singletons. The material sequenced was uninvolved lung tissue not adjacent to the tumor. The receptor source for this set is a human donor with non-small cell lung cancer. Both conserved end residues are part of each CDR3. A D gene is named only where the DNA matches it firmly. Clone size is shown for a subset of rows, as once, few, many or a class of expanded clone.

V	size	D	J	CDR3	DNA
TRBV6-1	NA	NA	TRBJ2-2	CASSRLTSLGELFF	TGTGCCAGCAGTCGACTAACTAGCCTCGGGGAGCTGTTTTTT
TRBV19	few	TRBD1	TRBJ2-3	CASSTQGAPDTQYF	TGTGCCAGTAGTACTCAGGGGGCTCCAGATACGCAGTATTTT
TRBV5-1	NA	NA	TRBJ1-2	CASSPGPNYGYTF	TGCGCCAGCAGCCCGGGGCCTAACTATGGCTACACCTTC
TRBV5-4	NA	NA	TRBJ1-3	CASSAGRGGHYGNTIYF	TGTGCCAGCAGCGCGGGCCGGGGGGGTCATTATGGAAACACCATATATTTT
TRBV10-1	few	NA	TRBJ1-4	CASSVGGTNEKLFF	TGCGCCAGCAGTGTAGGTGGAACTAATGAAAAACTGTTTTTT
TRBV9	once	NA	TRBJ2-2	CASSVEPGDTGELFF	TGTGCCAGCAGCGTAGAGCCAGGGGACACCGGGGAGCTGTTTTTT
TRBV28	NA	NA	TRBJ2-5	CASSLARGGEETQYF	TGTGCCAGCAGTCTAGCGAGGGGGGGGGAAGAGACCCAGTACTTC
TRBV19	NA	NA	TRBJ2-1	CASLGGGWVF	TGTGCCAGTCTAGGGGGGGGATGGGTCTTC
TRBV7-9	once	NA	TRBJ1-2	CASSLQVHEGYTF	TGTGCCAGCAGTTTACAGGTTCACGAGGGCTACACCTTC
TRBV7-9	NA	TRBD1	TRBJ2-6	CASSPDRELSGANVLTF	TGTGCCAGCAGCCCGGACAGGGAACTCTCTGGGGCCAACGTCCTGACTTTC
TRBV18	NA	TRBD1	TRBJ1-1	CASSPERQGGDGAFF	TGTGCCAGCTCACCGGAGAGACAGGGAGGTGACGGAGCTTTCTTT
TRBV10-1	NA	TRBD1	TRBJ2-7	CASWDRGYEQYF	TGCGCCAGCTGGGACAGGGGCTACGAGCAGTACTTC
TRBV7-2	NA	NA	TRBJ2-1	CASSLRLDTEQFF	TGTGCCAGCAGCCTTAGGTTAGACACTGAGCAGTTCTTC
TRBV2	NA	NA	TRBJ2-1	CASRAGYGNEQFF	TGTGCCAGCAGAGCTGGGTATGGGAATGAGCAGTTCTTC
TRBV19	NA	TRBD1	TRBJ2-7	CASSVRDRVYEQYF	TGTGCCAGTAGTGTCCGGGACAGGGTCTACGAGCAGTACTTC
TRBV6-1	NA	TRBD2	TRBJ2-1	CASGRERYNEQFF	TGTGCCAGCGGGCGGGAGAGGTACAATGAGCAGTTCTTC
TRBV29-1	NA	NA	TRBJ1-2	CSGQGDAGDYGYTF	TGCAGCGGCCAAGGGGACGCCGGAGACTATGGCTACACCTTC
TRBV2	NA	NA	TRBJ2-1	CASALGTPAYNEQFF	TGTGCCAGCGCCTTGGGGACTCCCGCCTACAATGAGCAGTTCTTC
TRBV6-1	NA	NA	TRBJ1-4	CASSATRGDGEKLFF	TGTGCCAGCAGTGCGACAAGAGGGGACGGGGAAAAACTGTTTTTT
TRBV6-1	NA	NA	TRBJ1-1	CASSDTQQRPFF	TGTGCCAGCAGTGATACTCAACAGAGGCCTTTCTTT
TRBV6-5	NA	NA	TRBJ1-1	CASSYGGLRTEAFF	TGTGCCAGCAGTTACGGGGGGCTGAGGACTGAAGCTTTCTTT